This T cell receptor (beta chain) was recovered during a study of control samples from healthy donors and cancer patients. The assay was immunoSEQ multiplex PCR, and TCRdb's table has in-frame clones only and misses some. Among about 160,000 clones listed, about 94% were seen once. This CDR3 comprises 12 residues. The V gene's germline CDR1 is DFQATT and CDR2 SNEGSKA (reference sequence). Trimming took 3 bases from V and 6 from J, leaving 12 bases between them. The chain joins TRBV20-1 to TRBJ2-7, with D possibly being TRBD2 (6 bases). Sequencing used blood. The clonotype was recovered from a woman between 40 and 55 years old in good health. The CDR3: CSASASVGEQYF. The CDR3 DNA reads as TGCAGTGCTAGTGCTAGCGTAGGCGAGCAGTACTTC.